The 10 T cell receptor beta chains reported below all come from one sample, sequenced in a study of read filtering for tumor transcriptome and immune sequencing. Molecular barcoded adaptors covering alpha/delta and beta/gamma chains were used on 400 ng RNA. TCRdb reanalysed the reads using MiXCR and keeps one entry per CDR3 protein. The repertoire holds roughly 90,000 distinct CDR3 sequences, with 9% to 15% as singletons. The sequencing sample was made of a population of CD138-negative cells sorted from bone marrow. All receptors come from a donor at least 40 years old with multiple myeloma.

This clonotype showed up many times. DNA for the CDR3: TGCAGTGCTAGAGTCCCGGGAGGTCAAAACATTCAGTACTTC. This encodes CSARVPGGQNIQYF. J is TRBJ2-4 and V is TRBV20-1; 7 bases map to TRBD2. V lost 1 base and J lost 5; bases outside the gene matches: 5. Per the germline V gene, CDR1 is DFQATT and CDR2 is SNEGSKA (reference sequence). CDR3 size: 14 residues.

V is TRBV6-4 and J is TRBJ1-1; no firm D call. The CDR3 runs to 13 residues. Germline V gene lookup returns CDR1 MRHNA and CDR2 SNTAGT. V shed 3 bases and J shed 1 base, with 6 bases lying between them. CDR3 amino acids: CASSEVWNTEAFF. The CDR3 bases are TGTGCCAGCAGTGAAGTTTGGAACACTGAAGCTTTCTTT.

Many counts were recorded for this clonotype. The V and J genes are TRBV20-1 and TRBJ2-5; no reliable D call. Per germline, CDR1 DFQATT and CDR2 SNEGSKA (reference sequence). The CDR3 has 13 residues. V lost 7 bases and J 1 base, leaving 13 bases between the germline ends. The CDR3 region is CSESKPPQETQYF. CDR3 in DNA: TGCAGTGAAAGCAAACCCCCCCAAGAGACCCAGTACTTC.

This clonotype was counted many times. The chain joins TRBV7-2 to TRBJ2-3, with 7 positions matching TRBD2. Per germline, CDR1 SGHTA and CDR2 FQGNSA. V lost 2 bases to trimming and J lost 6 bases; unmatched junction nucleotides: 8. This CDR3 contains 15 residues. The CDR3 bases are TGTGCCAGCAGCTTACAGAAAGGGAGGGGTGATACGCAGTATTTT. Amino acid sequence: CASSLQKGRGDTQYF.

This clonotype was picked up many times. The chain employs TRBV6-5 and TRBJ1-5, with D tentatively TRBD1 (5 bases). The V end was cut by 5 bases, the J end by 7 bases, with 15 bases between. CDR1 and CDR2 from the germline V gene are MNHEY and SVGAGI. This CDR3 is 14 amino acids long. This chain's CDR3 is CASSLGPLGQPQHF. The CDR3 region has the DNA TGTGCCAGCAGTCTGGGACCCCTGGGGCAGCCCCAGCATTTT.

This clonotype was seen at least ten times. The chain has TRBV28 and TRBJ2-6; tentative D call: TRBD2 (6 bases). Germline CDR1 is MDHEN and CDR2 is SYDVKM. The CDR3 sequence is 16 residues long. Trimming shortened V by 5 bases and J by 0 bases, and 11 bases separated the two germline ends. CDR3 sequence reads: CASSPAGSSGANVLTF. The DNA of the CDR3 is TGTGCCAGCAGTCCCGCGGGGAGCTCTGGGGCCAACGTCCTGACTTTC.

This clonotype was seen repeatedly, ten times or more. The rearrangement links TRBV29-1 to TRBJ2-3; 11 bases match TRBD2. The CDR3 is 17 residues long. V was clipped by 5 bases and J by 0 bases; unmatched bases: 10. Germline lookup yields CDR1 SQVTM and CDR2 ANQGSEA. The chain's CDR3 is CSVRLAGQSSSTDTQYF. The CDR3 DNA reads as TGCAGCGTTCGACTAGCGGGACAAAGCTCCAGCACAGATACGCAGTATTTT.

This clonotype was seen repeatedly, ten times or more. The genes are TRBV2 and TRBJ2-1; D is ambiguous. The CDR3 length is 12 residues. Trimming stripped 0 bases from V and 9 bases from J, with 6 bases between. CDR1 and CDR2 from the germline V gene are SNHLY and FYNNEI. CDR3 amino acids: CASSEARLEQFF. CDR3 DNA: TGTGCCAGCAGTGAAGCGCGGCTTGAGCAGTTCTTC.

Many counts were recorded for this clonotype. The CDR3 protein is CASSQGGTSGYNEQFF. The CDR3 DNA reads TGTGCCAGCAGCCAAGGGGGGACTAGCGGGTACAATGAGCAGTTCTTC. The chain couples TRBV3-1 to TRBJ2-1; 12 bases line up with TRBD2. Trimming took 1 base from V and 4 from J; bases not matched to a gene: 2. The CDR3 consists of 16 residues. In germline, CDR1 is LGHDT, CDR2 YNNKEL (reference sequence).

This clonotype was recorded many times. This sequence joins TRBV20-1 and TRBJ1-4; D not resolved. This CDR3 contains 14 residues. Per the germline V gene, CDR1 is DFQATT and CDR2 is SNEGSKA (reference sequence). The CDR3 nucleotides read TGCTGTGGTACGGTGGGAACAACTAATGAAAAACTGTTTTTT. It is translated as CCGTVGTTNEKLFF.